The 4 T cell receptor beta chains given below trace back to one sample, sequenced in a study of CD8+ T cells in alopecia areata. cDNA reverse transcribed from extracted RNA served as the sequencing template. The assay was immunoSEQ multiplex PCR, and TCRdb's table has in-frame clones only and misses some. The data show about 270,000 clones, none appearing only once, with more than 1% held by the ten largest. On the basis of CD4, CD8alpha, NKG2D, NKG2ACE and other markers, pooled cutaneous lymph node cells were sorted. The specimen sequenced was CD4+ T cells sorted from a lymph node. Receptors originate from a C3H/HeJ mouse with alopecia areata. The strain's MHC haplotype is H2-k.

In the case of this clone: The gene names here belong to mouse. The missing CDR3 end, 3 residues past where the read stops, is filled in from the germline J gene. The chain uses TRBV13-1 and TRBJ1-6; 8 nucleotides agree with TRBD1. TRBJ1-6 is recorded as an ORF, its role being uncertain. The CDR3 is 16 amino acids. The V gene's germline CDR1 is NSHNY and CDR2 SYGAGN. The V and J ends lost 0 bases and 7 bases, in that order; junction bases with no gene match: 6. This CDR3 is CASSDARTGRNSPLYF. The CDR3 bases that were read are TGTGCCAGCAGTGATGCTCGGACAGGGAGGAATTCGCCC.

On this clone: Gene names and germline refer to mouse. The missing CDR3 end, 4 residues past where the read stops, is filled in from the germline J gene. Other DNA sequences from this sample encode an identical CDR3 as well. The chain couples TRBV5 to TRBJ2-1; TRBD2 might be the D (6 bases). Per germline, CDR1 LGHNA and CDR2 YNLKQL (reference sequence). The germline V and J ends were trimmed by 0 bases and 3 bases, with 9 bases remaining between them. This CDR3 comprises 15 residues. The CDR3 bases that were read are TGTGCCAGCAGCCAAGACCTGGGGATCTATGCT. Protein sequence: CASSQDLGIYA. The CDR3 reads in full as CASSQDLGIYAEQFF.

This clone was found a few times. Genes and germline are mouse. From the germline J gene comes the end of the CDR3, since the read stops 4 residues before it. The chain is built from TRBV5 and TRBJ1-1; TRBD1 matches at 7 bases. V shed 4 bases, J shed 3 bases, and the junction held 5 bases outside the gene matches. CDR3 length: 14 amino acids. Germline lookup yields CDR1 LGHNA and CDR2 YNLKQL (reference sequence). The CDR3 DNA, read in part, is TGTGCCAGCAGCCCCACAGGGGTTGACACA. This sequence encodes CASSPTGVDT. The full CDR3 protein reads CASSPTGVDTEVFF.

This clone was detected only a few times. Gene names are the mouse ones. Read sequence stops 4 residues before the CDR3 end, and the germline J gene provides the missing end. The rearrangement uses TRBV1 and TRBJ2-5; 10 nucleotides align to TRBD2. The CDR3 is made up of 13 amino acids. With V trimmed by 8 bases and J by 3 bases, 2 bases remained unmatched. CDR1 is NSQYPW, CDR2 LRSPGD, per germline (reference sequence). The CDR3 region is CTCGGLGQDTQYF. The sequenced part of the CDR3 DNA is TGCACCTGCGGGGGACTGGGGCAAGAC.